This entry is about one TCR beta chain. The sample comes from a study of T cells after yellow fever vaccination. TCRdb independently ran MiXCR on the 5' RACE reads; one entry per CDR3 protein. This table holds 45,000 to 60,000 distinct CDR3 sequences, around 7% found once. V trimming: 2 bases; J trimming: 5 bases; junction bases outside the gene matches: 7. This CDR3 has 15 residues. Germline V gene lookup returns CDR1 SGHTA and CDR2 FQGNSA. The clonotype comes from a young man who received the YFV17D yellow fever vaccine. This chain joins TRBV7-2 and TRBJ2-5; 8 bases agree with TRBD2. Sample: CD8+ T cells not binding an NS4B(214-222) dextramer, sorted from PBMCs, taken around 45 days after the first yellow fever vaccination. In DNA, the CDR3 is TGTGCCAGCAGCTTAACGCCTCGGGGGGGGGAGACCCAGTACTTC. Translated, it gives CASSLTPRGGETQYF. Drawing the rest from reference TRBV7-2 and TRBJ2-5, the complete variable domain is GAGVSQSPSNKVTEKGKDVELRCDPISGHTALYWYRQSLGQGLEFLIYFQGNSAPDKSGLPSDRFSAERTGGSVSTLTIQRTQQEDSAVYLCASSLTPRGGETQYFGPGTRLLVL.